This T cell receptor (beta chain) derives from a study of cytomegalovirus exposure and HLA in healthy donors (dated by TCRdb to 2015 to 2018). The study in broad terms: According to an earlier analysis of several hundred of the donors, about 170 million T cells yielded approximately 120 million unique TCR beta sequences and approximately 300 Gb of sequence data. An early release covering around 630 HLA-typed donors comprised roughly 300 gigabases of sequencing data and 85 million to 100 million unique TCR sequences. Of the 350 to 450 genotyped donors, approximately 80% were placed in the genetic ancestry cluster associated with self-reported Caucasian donors. The study aimed to test whether cataloging public T cell receptors could reveal signatures of past pathogen exposure. The T cell repertoires of around 670 subjects were profiled by immunosequencing and related to cytomegalovirus serostatus. Besides the first cohort of around 670 subjects, a separate validation cohort made up of roughly 130 different subjects was used. To predict cytomegalovirus infection status, the study combined high-throughput TCR immunosequencing, statistical association of individual TCRs with disease status, and machine learning. In a later analysis, previously published TCR beta repertoires from several hundred donors were re-analyzed and high-resolution HLA genotyping was added so that TCR occurrence patterns could be studied. Rather than using new phenotypic data, the later analysis identified candidate immune exposures from TCR beta sequences and from how often those sequences occurred across donors. To decide whether each TCR beta V gene segment behaved as functional or pseudogenic, an earlier analysis of nearly 600 of the donors relied on high-throughput TCR beta sequencing. Donor age, sex, ethnicity and CMV serostatus were compiled together with the repertoire data. Genome-wide SNP genotypes for about 60% of the roughly 700 donors were used in a later genetic analysis, which treated that subset as a discovery cohort. All discovery cohort repertoires had been generated using a single sequencing platform. Class I and class II HLA loci were covered by the typing at four-digit resolution. The number of typed donors differed by locus: about 620-640 for A, B, C, DRB1 and DQB1; roughly 510 for DQA1; 606 for DPA1; and around 490 for DPB1. Roughly 5 DR-DQ haplotypes were handled as single units for association and clustering because linkage in the cohort was strong. Among around 400 genotyped donors of the cohort, an average of approximately 230,000 unique TCR beta nucleotide sequences were sequenced per donor, 15% to 20% of them non-productive.

CDR1 and CDR2 are drawn from the germline V gene: KGHSH, LQKENI. The CDR3 spans 11 residues, from the cysteine through the phenylalanine. The read is trimmed to its CDR3 DNA, 33 bases read in frame from base 1. Ends trimmed: V by 4 bases, J by 9 bases; bases unmatched to a gene: 1. Beyond this particular receptor, the publication reports: The classifier was reported to diagnose cytomegalovirus status with high specificity and sensitivity in both the original cohort and the validation cohort. In an earlier analysis of a few hundred of the donors, most TCR beta V segments were observed in productive rearrangements about 87% or about 30% of the time, broadly matching IMGT annotations. It was suggested by the authors that the approach could potentially be generalized to other disease states and immunological phenotypes. Three of the identified cytomegalovirus-associated TCR beta chains were confirmed in vitro to be specific for cytomegalovirus antigens. CMV serostatus was the only immune exposure information available for the cohort. According to a later analysis, most CMV-associated TCR beta chains appeared to be HLA-restricted, and the HLA associations seemed to be driven largely by CMV exposure. A later analysis found that HLA-associated TCR beta chains were more clonally expanded and had lower generation probabilities than equally common non-associated chains. Some IMGT-functional V segments, including TRBV6-2 and TRBV6-3, could not be distinguished by the 87-base-pair reads and were therefore excluded. An association between a missense DCLRE1C variant and V-gene and J-gene trimming of TCR beta chains was found in a later genetic analysis and replicated in an independent cohort. Correlated functional status among segregating V segments might reflect linkage disequilibrium, but an unknown experimental factor could not be ruled out. Because counts were too low, roughly 17 rarely observed V segments, including chromosome 9 orphons, were left out of the earlier analysis of about 620 of the donors. When HLA alleles, especially DR and DQ, strongly co-occurred, TCR associations were difficult to assign to individual alleles. In a later analysis, several top co-occurrence clusters were reported to appear linked to parvovirus B19, influenza, CMV and Epstein-Barr virus. A further reported finding was that TCR beta sequences accurately predicted the HLA-A and HLA-B alleles for most subjects in the first cohort. The cohort was sequenced for TCR beta chains only, and without alpha or paired-chain data the features that could be detected were limited. A later genetic analysis reported fewer N-insertions in productive TCRs among donors in an Asian-associated ancestry cluster than the approximately 670-donor mean. In a later analysis, the rate of TCR association differed among HLA loci, with DRB1 alleles having the most associated TCRs and HLA-C alleles having the fewest. Most TCR sequences were seen in very few donors, while some public TCRs were found in many individuals. Specific HLA alleles were associated with 16,951 TCR beta sequences at a false discovery rate of 0.05 in a later analysis. The sequencing pipeline was judged likely to have produced a cluster of highly shared sequence variants as a technical artifact. In the study, around 160 TCR beta chains were listed as associated with cytomegalovirus. Presence/absence analyses assumed roughly uniform sequencing depth across donors, an assumption that may not hold. Because some donors lacked HLA typing at each locus, the association tests relied only on the typed subset.

Library creation used the immunoSEQ multiplex PCR assay. The multiplex PCR relied on a mix of 60 forward primers for TCR Vbeta segments and 13 reverse primers for TCR Jbeta segments. A multiplex PCR assay on genomic DNA amplified the CDR3 region of rearranged TCR beta genes. The amplified TCR beta libraries were sequenced on the Illumina HiSeq System as 87-base-pair reads. Concerning the study's data processing: Across the 640 or so repertoires, a later analysis counted approximately 83 million unique TCR beta chains, 9 million to 14 million of which were shared by at least two donors. Raw reads were error-corrected and collapsed into unique sequences by a nearest-neighbor algorithm in which closely related sequences were merged to remove PCR and sequencing errors. Alignment of CDR3 sequences to IMGT reference sequences was used to assign V, D and J gene segments. Each retained sequence needed at least a six-nucleotide match to both a V gene segment and a J gene segment. A rearrangement was called productive if the CDR3 had no stop codons and remained in frame with V and J, and every other rearrangement was called non-productive. Following IMGT convention, CDR3 was defined as the stretch from the second conserved V-encoded cysteine up to the conserved J-encoded phenylalanine. Sequences without an unambiguous match to a single V gene segment were excluded from the earlier analysis of about 600 of the donors. In an earlier analysis of 450 to 750 of the donors, a V segment was called functional when productive rearrangements were above 56.7%, and segregating when the standard deviation between donors exceeded 5%. A statistical classification framework was developed to diagnose cytomegalovirus status using the catalog of TCR beta chain sequences. In a later analysis, TCR nucleotide sequences were compared against IMGT/GENE-DB human TR gene sequences so that V and J genes could be assigned. Using the TCRdist pipeline, a later analysis assigned CDR3 sequences along with most-parsimonious VDJ recombination scenarios. In a later analysis, every TCR beta chain was defined by the combination of its CDR3 amino acid sequence and its V-gene family, and reads without a unique V-gene family were dropped. A later analysis removed 500 to 600 highly shared, low-generation-probability nucleotide sequences to deal with suspected cross-contamination and a sequencing artifact. For each public chain, a later analysis derived a clonal expansion index from normalized ranks of inferred template counts within each repertoire. In a later analysis, generation probabilities were computed with a VDJ recombination model fitted to out-of-frame rearrangements, and the resulting probabilities were checked against IGoR. Hypergeometric tests were used in a later analysis to score TCR-TCR, TCR-HLA and TCR-CMV co-occurrence, with a repertoire-size bias correction applied to the TCR pairs. In a later analysis, false discovery rates were estimated by permuting HLA or CMV assignments 20 times. In a later analysis, co-occurring TCRs were grouped using DBSCAN, with TCRdist sequence similarity added in when clustering inside HLA-allele-positive subsets. Repertoires with fewer than 30,000 or more than 120,000 public chains were left out of co-occurrence clustering, as were five repertoires with anomalous nucleotide sharing. Not all clones reach the TCRdb copy of this immuneACCESS table, which keeps in-frame sequences only. Checked studies attribute under half of the gap to unresolved V genes and leave the rest unexplained. For V, J and clone size, that table is used; D and trimming come from the DNA. The table for this sample lists about 58,000 clones. Of the sample, less than 2.5% falls within the top ten clones.

Comment on this clone: The specificity of this receptor is unknown.

The cohort comprised some 730 healthy bone marrow donors. At the time of sampling, all cohort members were nominally healthy, though unrecorded immune exposures were likely present. The donor tested CMV seronegative, placing the donor among the 350 or so seronegative members of the cohort. Every donor gave a peripheral blood sample, and the peripheral blood mononuclear cells from that sample were used for TCR beta sequencing. The Qiagen DNeasy Blood Extraction Kit was used to extract genomic DNA from the blood cell samples. The sample comprised PBMCs. The V and J genes are TRBV18 and TRBJ1-2, with 8 bases matching TRBD1. The clonotype comes from a woman under 30 in good health and CMV-seronegative. The CDR3 protein is CASSRTGSYTF. The nucleotide sequence reads as follows: TGTGCCAGCTCACGGACAGGGAGCTACACCTTC.